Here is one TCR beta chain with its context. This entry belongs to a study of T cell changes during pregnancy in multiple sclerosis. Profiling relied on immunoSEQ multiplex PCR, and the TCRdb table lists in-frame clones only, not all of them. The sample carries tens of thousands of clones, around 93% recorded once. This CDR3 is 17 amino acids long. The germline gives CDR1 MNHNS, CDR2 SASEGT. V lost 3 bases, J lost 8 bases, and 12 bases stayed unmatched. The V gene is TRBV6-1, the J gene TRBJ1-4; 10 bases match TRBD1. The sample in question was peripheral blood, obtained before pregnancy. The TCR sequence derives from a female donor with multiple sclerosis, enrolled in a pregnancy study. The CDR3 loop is CASSEDRGSRVWEKLFF. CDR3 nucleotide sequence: TGTGCCAGCAGTGAGGACAGGGGGTCGCGGGTGTGGGAAAAACTGTTTTTT.